Shown below are 8 T cell receptor beta chains from a single sample sequenced in a study of a mutant IDH1 vaccine in newly diagnosed glioma. Measured with immunoSEQ multiplex PCR; TCRdb has only the in-frame clones, and not every one. The sample lists under 55,000 clones; about 91% were seen once. Described time point: week 11, during vaccination. It was 300 ug of mutant IDH1 20-mer peptide that made up each vaccine dose, given with topical imiquimod. Their antigen targets remain unknown. The sample consisted of PBMCs, taken from a glioma patient whose treatment included an IDH1 peptide vaccine. These receptors all stem from a man aged 45-60 years with glioma.

This clone was observed a single time. The V call is TRBV5-4, the J call TRBJ2-5, with D perhaps matching TRBD1 or TRBD2 (8 bases each). CDR3 size: 15 residues. Trimming took off 4 bases at V and 2 bases at J, with 15 bases between the two ends. The germline V gene has CDR1 SGHNT and CDR2 YYREEE (reference sequence). Here the CDR3 reads CASSPGGTGQETQYF. CDR3 nucleotides: TGTGCCAGCAGCCCGGGGGGGACAGGACAAGAGACCCAGTACTTC.

The chain employs TRBV30 and TRBJ2-2; no firm D call. The germline V gene encodes CDR1 GTSNPN and CDR2 SVGIG (reference sequence). V was shortened by 2 bases and J by 5 bases, with 15 bases between the two germline ends. This CDR3 comprises 15 residues. CDR3 amino acids: CAWSFSSSRTGELFF. CDR3 nucleotides: TGTGCCTGGAGTTTCTCTTCAAGCCGGACCGGGGAGCTGTTTTTT.

The rearrangement links TRBV5-4 to TRBJ1-3; D is uncertain. V was clipped by 0 bases and J by 0 bases, with 13 bases between them. Germline V gives CDR1 SGHNT, CDR2 YYREEE (reference sequence). There are 17 residues in the CDR3. CDR3 residues: CASSLGGRVSSGNTIYF. CDR3 in DNA: TGTGCCAGCAGCTTGGGCGGACGGGTCAGCTCTGGAAACACCATATATTTT.

The chain couples TRBV7-2 to TRBJ1-3; 7 bases align to TRBD1. The CDR3 is 18 amino acids. V lost 4 bases, J lost 0 bases, and 12 bases stayed unmatched. Per germline, CDR1 SGHTA and CDR2 FQGNSA. The CDR3 region is CASSWDSFSTSSGNTIYF. The CDR3 nucleotides read TGTGCCAGCAGCTGGGACAGTTTTTCAACTAGCTCTGGAAACACCATATATTTT. Looking up the rest from reference TRBV7-2 and TRBJ1-3 gives the full variable domain: GAGVSQSPSNKVTEKGKDVELRCDPISGHTALYWYRQSLGQGLEFLIYFQGNSAPDKSGLPSDRFSAERTGGSVSTLTIQRTQQEDSAVYLCASSWDSFSTSSGNTIYFGEGSWLTVV.

CDR3 region: CASSELLAGTVYEQYF. The CDR3 DNA sequence: TGTGCCAGCAGTGAATTGTTGGCCGGAACCGTCTACGAGCAGTACTTC. The V call is TRBV25-1, the J call TRBJ2-7; D is undetermined. Trimming stripped 1 base from V and 3 bases from J, with 16 bases between. CDR3 length: 16 residues. CDR1 and CDR2 (germline): MGHDK, SYGVNS.

The CDR3 reads CASSPHYRGNGYTF. The CDR3 DNA sequence: TGTGCCAGCAGCCCGCATTACAGGGGGAATGGCTACACCTTC. This chain uses TRBV7-9 with TRBJ1-2; 8 bases line up with TRBD1. From germline, CDR1 is SEHNR and CDR2 FQNEAQ (reference sequence). The V segment lost 5 bases and the J segment 6 bases; nucleotides outside the gene matches: 8. The CDR3 totals 14 residues.

This clone was counted a single time. J is TRBJ1-6 and V is TRBV28, with TRBD1 identical over 8 bases. Germline trimming cut 11 bases from V and 5 bases from J; bases unmatched to any gene: 5. The V gene's germline CDR1 is MDHEN and CDR2 SYDVKM. The CDR3 totals 13 residues. CDR3 amino acids: CAVYRGNNSPLHF. CDR3 nucleotides: TGTGCCGTGTACAGGGGGAATAATTCACCCCTCCACTTT. Using reference TRBV28 and TRBJ1-6 for the parts outside the CDR3, the full variable domain is DVKVTQSSRYLVKRTGEKVFLECVQDMDHENMFWYRQDPGLGLRLIYFSYDVKMKEKGDIPEGYSVSREKKERFSLILESASTNQTSMYLCAVYRGNNSPLHFGNGTRLTVT.

This chain links TRBV4-1 with TRBJ1-4, with D maybe TRBD1 (6 bases). The CDR3 contains 15 residues. V lost 0 bases to trimming and J lost 4 bases, with 9 bases between them. Germline CDR1 and CDR2: MGHRA and YSYEKL. CDR3 DNA: TGCGCCAGCAGCCAAGATGGACAGAATAATGAAAAACTGTTTTTT. It codes for CASSQDGQNNEKLFF.